The 3 T cell receptor beta chains listed next were all sequenced from one sample in a study of blood T cells in healthy people across ages. Then a second PCR, running about 6 to 12 cycles, was carried out with a sample-barcoded 5' primer and a J-beta primer mix. TCRdb recomputed calls from the 5' RACE reads with MiXCR, one row per CDR3 protein. The profile shows nearly 800,000 distinct CDR3 sequences, 25% of them singletons. The same specimen was also included in a second study, on T cells of mothers and their children.

The sequenced sample was blood. The receptor source for this set is a boy aged 5-17 years in good health.

V gene TRBV29-1 combines with J gene TRBJ2-5; D gene ambiguous. The germline gives CDR1 SQVTM, CDR2 ANQGSEA. The CDR3 loop spans 11 amino acids. V lost 6 bases to trimming and J lost 5 bases, with 10 bases between them. The CDR3 DNA reads TGCAGCGTCGGAGAATCGGAGACCCAGTACTTC. It is translated as CSVGESETQYF. The full variable domain, completed using reference TRBV29-1 and TRBJ2-5, is SAVISQKPSRDICQRGTSLTIQCQVDSQVTMMFWYRQQPGQSLTLIATANQGSEATYESGFVIDKFPISRPNLTFSTLTVSNMSPEDSSIYLCSVGESETQYFGPGTRLLVL.

This clonotype was detected a few times. The rearrangement uses TRBV20-1 and TRBJ2-2; D gene ambiguous. Germline V CDR1 and CDR2: DFQATT, SNEGSKA (reference sequence). The CDR3 length is 15 residues. The ends were cut back, 2 bases at V and 6 bases at J, with 16 bases in the middle. CDR3 in DNA: TGCAGTGCTAGACCGGCCCAACGGACCCCCGGGGAGCTGTTTTTT. Translated: CSARPAQRTPGELFF.

This clonotype has just a few counts. The chain recombines TRBV7-9 with TRBJ2-7; 11 bases match TRBD1. Germline loops: CDR1 SEHNR, CDR2 FQNEAQ (reference sequence). The V segment lost 5 bases and the J segment 3 bases; nucleotides outside the gene matches: 12. The CDR3 spans 17 residues. In DNA, the CDR3 is TGTGCCAGCAGCCCGAGGGACAGGGGGTATTTGGACTACGAGCAGTACTTC. It translates to CASSPRDRGYLDYEQYF.